These 27 T cell receptor beta chains were sequenced from one sample in a study of vaccination and CD4 T cells after COVID-19. Treatment: approximately 9-day PBMC culture with coronavirus spike peptide pools or control peptides (ViraFEST assay). The assay that was used to sequence DNA from cultured CD4+ T cells was the Oncomine TCR Beta short-read assay. Using its own MiXCR run on the PCR reads, TCRdb lists one record per CDR3 protein. The sample contains 11,000 or so distinct CDR3 sequences, roughly half of which appear only once. Antigen specificity for these receptors is unknown. Sequencing was performed on CD4+ T cells from blood, cultured in vitro. These TCRs come from a human donor who had recovered from COVID-19.

In regard to this clonotype: At one end, the junction sequence differs from germline, possibly due to a read error. The chain combines TRBV6-1 with TRBJ2-7; 9 bases map to TRBD1. CDR3 length equals 13 residues. Germline CDR1 is MNHNS and CDR2 is SASEGT. The CDR3 region is CASSDAPDGTGFF. As DNA, the CDR3 is TGTGCCAGCAGTGACGCCCCGGACGGGACAGGGTTCTTC.

The chain uses TRBV5-1 and TRBJ2-5, with D hard to call. The V and J ends lost 0 bases and 2 bases respectively, with 11 bases between them. The germline gives CDR1 SGHRS, CDR2 YFSETQ. The CDR3 runs 15 residues. CDR3 DNA sequence: TGCGCCAGCAGCTTGGCGGCAGTGATACAAGAGACCCAGTACTTC. Translation: CASSLAAVIQETQYF. The entire variable domain, with the rest obtained from reference TRBV5-1 and TRBJ2-5, is as follows: KAGVTQTPRYLIKTRGQQVTLSCSPISGHRSVSWYQQTPGQGLQFLFEYFSETQRNKGNFPGRFSGRQFSNSRSEMNVSTLELGDSALYLCASSLAAVIQETQYFGPGTRLLVL.

J is TRBJ2-1 and V is TRBV5-1; D might be TRBD2 (6 bases). Looked up from germline, CDR1 is SGHRS and CDR2 is YFSETQ. This CDR3 comprises 16 residues. The V and J ends lost 0 bases and 4 bases respectively, with 14 bases between them. This CDR3 is CASSLDRLALYNEQFF. CDR3 DNA sequence: TGCGCCAGCAGCTTGGATCGTCTAGCGCTGTACAATGAGCAGTTCTTC.

V is TRBV6-1 and J is TRBJ2-7; weak D call: TRBD1 (6 bases). V dropped 8 bases and J dropped 8 bases, with 16 bases sitting between them. Germline V CDR1 and CDR2: MNHNS, SASEGT. The CDR3 sequence is 12 residues long. The CDR3 spells CASSGRGDKQYF. The CDR3 region has the DNA TGTGCCAGCTCAGGCAGGGGAGACAAGCAGTACTTC.

This clonotype was observed once. The chain joins TRBV12-1 to TRBJ1-5; the D segment call TRBD1 is taken from the table without a DNA check. TRBV12-1 is tagged as a pseudogene. The CDR3 is 14 residues long. The DNA for the CDR3 is TGTGCCAGCAGCTCGGGACGGTATAATCAGCCCCAGCATTTT. Encoded protein: CASSSGRYNQPQHF.

The genes are TRBV6-1 and TRBJ1-5; D unresolved. From germline, CDR1 is MNHNS and CDR2 SASEGT. CDR3 size: 13 residues. V was pared by 1 base and J by 4 bases, with 5 bases between. CDR3 residues: CASSEVGNQPQHF. CDR3 DNA: TGTGCCAGCAGTGAAGTCGGTAATCAGCCCCAGCATTTT.

The chain carries TRBV2 and TRBJ2-7, with D perhaps TRBD2 (6 bases). Germline CDR1 SNHLY, CDR2 FYNNEI. The CDR3 length is 13 residues. V lost 4 bases, J lost 6 bases, and 13 bases lay in between. This CDR3 reads CASSVVLGGEQYF. CDR3 bases: TGTGCCAGCAGTGTCGTGCTCGGGGGCGAGCAGTACTTC.

The V call is TRBV5-1, the J call TRBJ2-7; 9 positions match TRBD1. V shed 0 bases and J 4 bases; nucleotides not matched to a gene: 8. Germline values: CDR1 SGHRS, CDR2 YFSETQ. The CDR3 is 16 amino acids. The CDR3: CASSLGPGQGSYEQYF. CDR3 nucleotides: TGCGCCAGCAGCTTGGGGCCGGGACAGGGATCGTACGAGCAGTACTTC. The full variable domain, its missing parts supplied by reference TRBV5-1 and TRBJ2-7, is KAGVTQTPRYLIKTRGQQVTLSCSPISGHRSVSWYQQTPGQGLQFLFEYFSETQRNKGNFPGRFSGRQFSNSRSEMNVSTLELGDSALYLCASSLGPGQGSYEQYFGPGTRLTVT.

This rearrangement joins TRBV28 to TRBJ1-5; 8 bases fit TRBD1. V was pared by 4 bases and J by 3 bases, with 2 bases of the junction left unmatched. The length of the CDR3 is 14 residues. Germline loops: CDR1 MDHEN, CDR2 SYDVKM. CDR3 DNA: TGTGCCAGCAGTTCGGACAGGGTCAATCAGCCCCAGCATTTT. The encoded protein is CASSSDRVNQPQHF.

Regarding this clonotype: Here the CDR3 omits its conserved ending phenylalanine or tryptophan, so a read error is the likely source. The gene calls are TRBV20-1 and TRBJ1-5; D is unclear. Germline-derived CDR1 and CDR2 are DFQATT and SNEGSKA (reference sequence). The CDR3 loop spans 17 amino acids. Deletions cut 0 bases from V and 0 bases from J, with 15 bases between. CDR3 loop: CSARDTMALYSNQPQHS. For the CDR3, the DNA is TGCAGTGCTAGAGATACCATGGCACTGTATAGCAATCAGCCCCAGCATTCT.

The rearrangement uses TRBV7-3 and TRBJ1-4; 8 nucleotides line up with TRBD1. V lost 4 bases to trimming and J lost 2 bases; unmatched junction nucleotides: 6. In germline, CDR1 is SGHTA, CDR2 FQGTGA. The CDR3 has 16 amino acids. The CDR3 here is CASSSGQGRTNEKLFF. As DNA, the CDR3 is TGTGCCAGCAGCTCCGGACAGGGTAGGACTAATGAAAAACTGTTTTTT.

The chain couples TRBV19 to TRBJ2-2, with 10 bases matching TRBD2. Germline values: CDR1 LNHDA, CDR2 SQIVND (reference sequence). The CDR3 contains 15 residues. Trimming took 8 bases from V and 7 from J; bases not matched to a gene: 10. The CDR3 DNA follows: TGTGCCAGTGCCATAGCGGGAGGAAGGGGCGGGGAGCTGTTTTTT. This encodes CASAIAGGRGGELFF.

In its sample, this clonotype was seen a few times. The chain is built from TRBV30 and TRBJ1-5; D not resolved. This CDR3 spans 15 amino acids. V lost 2 bases and J lost 2, with 13 bases in between. CDR1 is GTSNPN and CDR2 is SVGIG in the germline V gene (reference sequence). CDR3 loop: CAWSYQVFGNQPQHF. The CDR3 bases are TGTGCCTGGAGTTACCAGGTCTTTGGCAATCAGCCCCAGCATTTT.

The chain joins TRBV27 to TRBJ2-1; 10 nucleotides agree with TRBD2. The germline CDR1 and CDR2 sequences are MNHEY and SMNVEV (reference sequence). V lost 7 bases, J lost 8 bases, and 14 bases stayed unmatched. The CDR3 consists of 16 residues. CDR3 bases: TGTGCCAGCACCTCTTCTAGCGGGAGCTGGTTCTATGAGCAGTTCTTC. Residues: CASTSSSGSWFYEQFF.

The chain employs TRBV20-1 and TRBJ1-2; 8 positions match TRBD1. The length of the CDR3 is 11 residues. The V segment lost 6 bases and the J segment 10 bases; nucleotides outside the gene matches: 7. The germline CDR1 and CDR2 sequences are DFQATT and SNEGSKA (reference sequence). The CDR3 DNA reads TGCAGTGCGGCCTCAGGGGGCGACTACACCTTC. It specifies CSAASGGDYTF.

The sample holds a few counts of this clonotype. The V and J genes are TRBV20-1 and TRBJ2-2, with unresolved D. Germline loops: CDR1 DFQATT, CDR2 SNEGSKA (reference sequence). The CDR3 is 14 amino acids. Trimming took off 1 base at V and 2 bases at J, with 8 bases between the two ends. The CDR3 loop is CSARGALNTGELFF. The CDR3 DNA reads as TGCAGTGCTAGAGGGGCTCTCAACACCGGGGAGCTGTTTTTT.

The chain uses TRBV6-1 and TRBJ1-1; possible D gene TRBD1, 5 bases. The germline V and J ends were trimmed by 4 bases and 7 bases, with 13 bases remaining between them. The CDR3 spans 13 residues. Germline V gives CDR1 MNHNS, CDR2 SASEGT. The CDR3 here is CASSVWGGGEAFF. DNA of the CDR3: TGTGCCAGCAGTGTCTGGGGGGGAGGTGAAGCTTTCTTT.

Notes on this clonotype: The CDR3 ends on some other residue instead of the conserved phenylalanine or tryptophan, so this is likely a read error. The rearrangement uses TRBV24-1 and TRBJ2-2, with no clear D. This CDR3 is 11 amino acids long. The ends were cut back, 9 bases at V and 2 bases at J, with 3 bases in the middle. Germline values: CDR1 KGHDR, CDR2 SFDVKD. The CDR3 coding sequence is TGTGCCACCCAAAACACCGGGGAGCTGTTTTCT. Translating it yields CATQNTGELFS.

The chain combines TRBV18 with TRBJ1-1; TRBD1 aligns across 9 bases. V shed 4 bases and J 0 bases; nucleotides not matched to a gene: 15. The V gene's germline CDR1 is KGHSH and CDR2 LQKENI. The CDR3 extends over 19 amino acids. The CDR3 here is CASSQTGGSPRFMNTEAFF. CDR3 sequence (DNA): TGTGCCAGCTCACAAACAGGGGGCAGCCCCCGTTTTATGAACACTGAAGCTTTCTTT.

By frequency in the sample, this clonotype is medium-sized. The chain employs TRBV20-1 and TRBJ2-1; TRBD2 matches at 8 bases. The CDR3 extends over 13 amino acids. The germline V gene encodes CDR1 DFQATT and CDR2 SNEGSKA (reference sequence). V lost 6 bases to trimming and J lost 3 bases; unmatched junction nucleotides: 4. The CDR3: CSAWTSSYNEQFF. The CDR3 DNA is TGCAGTGCATGGACTAGCAGCTACAATGAGCAGTTCTTC.

The chain employs TRBV20-1 and TRBJ1-2; 8 bases are a match to TRBD1. With V trimmed by 5 bases and J by 6 bases, 5 bases remained unmatched. The CDR3 has 12 amino acids. Germline CDR1 is DFQATT and CDR2 is SNEGSKA (reference sequence). CDR3: CSAGQGGDGYTF. The CDR3 DNA sequence: TGCAGTGCTGGACAGGGAGGGGATGGCTACACCTTC.

This clonotype is medium-sized by share. The chain employs TRBV19 and TRBJ1-5; D perhaps matches TRBD1 (5 bases). Germline V gene data show CDR1 as LNHDA and CDR2 as SQIVND (reference sequence). Trimming took 4 bases from V and 1 from J, leaving 17 bases between them. The CDR3 consists of 17 residues. CDR3 in amino acids: CASSTIGAGVSNQPQHF. The CDR3 coding sequence is TGTGCCAGTAGTACGATTGGGGCTGGAGTCAGCAATCAGCCCCAGCATTTT.

The J gene is TRBJ2-1, the V gene TRBV30; tentatively, D is TRBD1 or TRBD2 (6 bases each). Germline values: CDR1 GTSNPN, CDR2 SVGIG (reference sequence). Trimming removed 4 bases at V and 3 bases at J, with 13 bases between. The CDR3 is 14 residues long. The CDR3 sequence: CAWTGAVHYNEQFF. CDR3 in DNA: TGTGCCTGGACGGGGGCAGTCCACTACAATGAGCAGTTCTTC.

The chain is built from TRBV11-2 and TRBJ2-1, with 13 bases matching TRBD2. Germline V gene sequence: CDR1 SGHAT, CDR2 FQNNGV. V was pared by 3 bases and J by 8 bases, with 4 bases of the junction left unmatched. The CDR3 is made up of 15 amino acids. The CDR3 sequence: CASSFGTSGIYEQFF. CDR3 DNA sequence: TGTGCCAGCAGCTTTGGGACTAGCGGGATTTATGAGCAGTTCTTC.

On this clonotype itself: One junction end does not reproduce the germline sequence, and a read error may be involved. V gene TRBV25-1 combines with J gene TRBJ1-2, with D uncertain. CDR1 is MGHDK, CDR2 SYGVNS, per germline. This CDR3 is 13 amino acids long. The CDR3 reads CASIGESNYGHTF. The CDR3 coding sequence is TGTGCCAGCATTGGGGAATCTAACTATGGCCACACCTTC.

The chain has TRBV12-3 or TRBV12-4 and TRBJ2-1, with TRBD2 identical over 8 bases. The length of the CDR3 is 12 residues. After removal of 6 bases from V and 12 bases from J, the junction contained 7 bases not matched to a gene. CDR3 DNA: TGTGCCAGCAGCCCAGCGGGAGTGTGGCAGTTCTTC. Protein sequence: CASSPAGVWQFF.

The J gene is TRBJ2-5, the V gene TRBV15; unclear D gene. The CDR3 consists of 12 residues. Trimming cost V 5 bases and J 3 bases, with 7 bases left between them. Per the germline V gene, CDR1 is LNHNV and CDR2 is YYDKDF (reference sequence). The CDR3 reads CATSHGEETQYF. For the CDR3, the DNA is TGTGCCACCAGCCATGGGGAAGAGACCCAGTACTTC.